The next 5 T cell receptor beta chains were all read from a single sample in a study of blood T cells in healthy people across ages. Together with a sample-barcoded 5' primer, a J-beta primer mix was included in a second PCR lasting roughly 6 to 12 cycles. MiXCR, applied by TCRdb to the 5' RACE reads, yields one record per CDR3 protein. Of about 1,600,000 distinct CDR3 sequences detected, roughly 40% appear once; the ten largest clones hold 7.9%. The sequenced sample consisted of blood. The origin of the receptors is a woman aged 18-29 years in good health.

V usage is TRBV5-1 and J usage is TRBJ1-2, with TRBD1 as a possible D gene (5 bases). This CDR3 spans 14 amino acids. V was shortened by 3 bases and J by 4 bases, with 13 bases between the two germline ends. Germline V gene lookup returns CDR1 SGHRS and CDR2 YFSETQ. CDR3 sequence: CASSSGGNGYGYTF. CDR3 DNA sequence: TGCGCCAGCAGCTCCGGGGGGAACGGCTATGGCTACACCTTC.

CDR3 sequence: CSARDIPPGGADNEQFF. The CDR3 DNA is TGCAGTGCTAGAGATATTCCCCCCGGGGGGGCTGACAATGAGCAGTTCTTC. The chain has TRBV20-1 and TRBJ2-1; 8 nucleotides agree with TRBD2. The CDR3 loop spans 17 amino acids. The V gene end was trimmed by 0 bases and the J gene end by 5 bases; junction bases not matched to a gene: 12. The germline gives CDR1 DFQATT, CDR2 SNEGSKA (reference sequence).

The chain couples TRBV3-1 to TRBJ2-3, with D tentatively TRBD1 (6 bases). Per the germline V gene, CDR1 is LGHDT and CDR2 is YNNKEL (reference sequence). Trimming took 8 bases from V and 0 from J, leaving 9 bases between them. The CDR3 covers 13 residues. The CDR3 loop reads CASEGDSTDTQYF. DNA of the CDR3: TGTGCCAGCGAGGGGGACAGCACAGATACGCAGTATTTT.

This clonotype was detected only a few times. This chain links TRBV29-1 with TRBJ2-6; D ambiguous. CDR3 size: 14 residues. V was trimmed by 4 bases and J by 0 bases, leaving 7 bases between them. Germline CDR1 is SQVTM and CDR2 is ANQGSEA. The CDR3 loop is CSVVSDSGANVLTF. CDR3 coding DNA: TGCAGCGTTGTTTCGGACTCTGGGGCCAACGTCCTGACTTTC. The full variable domain, in which reference TRBV29-1 and TRBJ2-6 provide the parts outside the CDR3, is SAVISQKPSRDICQRGTSLTIQCQVDSQVTMMFWYRQQPGQSLTLIATANQGSEATYESGFVIDKFPISRPNLTFSTLTVSNMSPEDSSIYLCSVVSDSGANVLTFGAGSRLTVL.

This chain joins TRBV18 and TRBJ2-7; D is possibly TRBD1 or TRBD2 (5 bases each). Per germline, CDR1 KGHSH and CDR2 LQKENI. There are 13 residues in the CDR3. V was cut by 8 bases and J by 3 bases, with 14 bases left in between. CDR3 in amino acids: CASVRDAGYEQYF. In DNA form, the CDR3 reads TGTGCCAGCGTCAGGGACGCGGGCTACGAGCAGTACTTC.